Listed below are T cell receptor beta chains from one sample, sequenced in a study of blood T cell repertoires in COVID-19. TCRdb keeps only in-frame clones here, not all; method: immunoSEQ multiplex PCR. This sample has a few hundred thousand clones, with 85% to 90% found just once. The sequencing input was peripheral blood. These receptors all stem from a man in his sixties with acute or convalescent COVID-19. The CDR3 runs from the conserved cysteine through the conserved F or W. Fields, in order: J gene, V gene, D gene, clone size, CDR3 protein, CDR3 DNA. A D gene is named only where the DNA matches it firmly. The listing skips clone size in some rows; elsewhere it reads once, few, many or a size class.

>TRBJ1-2|TRBV6-5|.|few
CASSTGAGAYGYTF
TGTGCCAGCAGTACCGGGGCGGGGGCCTATGGCTACACCTTC
>TRBJ2-2|TRBV27|.|.
CASSLEGLSGAGELFF
TGTGCCAGCAGTTTGGAGGGGCTAAGTGGGGCCGGGGAGCTGTTTTTT
>TRBJ1-5|TRBV6-5|TRBD1|.
CASSDRDWGPQHF
TGTGCCAGCAGCGACAGGGATTGGGGGCCCCAGCATTTT
>TRBJ1-5|TRBV28|.|.
CASSFSLRRGRNQPQHF
TGTGCCAGCAGTTTCTCTCTCCGGCGGGGGCGGAATCAGCCCCAGCATTTT
>TRBJ2-2|TRBV21-1|.|once
CASLPMPGGTNTGELFF
TGTGCCAGCCTACCCATGCCCGGGGGGACTAACACCGGGGAGCTGTTTTTT
>TRBJ1-2|TRBV25-1|TRBD1|.
CASSESFAQGVDGYTF
TGTGCCAGCAGTGAATCATTCGCCCAGGGGGTAGATGGCTACACCTTC
>TRBJ2-7|TRBV6-5|TRBD2|few
CASRITSGTSYEQYF
TGTGCCAGCAGAATAACTAGCGGGACCTCCTACGAGCAGTACTTC
>TRBJ2-5|TRBV25-1|TRBD1|once
CASRPPGTGGETQYF
TGTGCCAGCAGACCACCCGGGACAGGGGGGGAGACCCAGTACTTC
>TRBJ1-3|TRBV9|.|.
CASSGGLSSGNTIYF
TGTGCCAGCAGCGGAGGGCTTAGCTCTGGAAACACCATATATTTT
>TRBJ2-7|TRBV3-1/TRBV3-2|TRBD1|.
CASSHHLGQGGSYEQYF
TGTGCCAGCAGCCATCACCTGGGACAGGGTGGCTCCTACGAGCAGTACTTC
>TRBJ1-5|TRBV6-5|TRBD1|.
CASRADRGLNQPQHF
TGTGCCAGCAGAGCGGACAGGGGTCTCAATCAGCCCCAGCATTTT
>TRBJ2-1|TRBV5-1|TRBD2|.
CASSLAGGSGGHNEQFF
TGCGCCAGCAGCTTGGCCGGAGGTAGCGGGGGGCATAATGAGCAGTTCTTC
>TRBJ1-5|TRBV19|TRBD1|.
CASSSGPSDRGLYSNQPQHF
TGTGCCAGTAGTTCTGGTCCGTCAGACAGGGGCCTCTATAGCAATCAGCCCCAGCATTTT
>TRBJ2-1|TRBV15|.|.
CATSRDRNSYNEQFF
TGTGCCACCAGCAGAGATCGCAACAGCTACAATGAGCAGTTCTTC
>TRBJ1-1|TRBV4-2|.|.
CASSQEAFGTEAFF
TGTGCCAGCAGCCAAGAGGCATTTGGCACTGAAGCTTTCTTT
>TRBJ2-7|TRBV30|TRBD2|.
CAWSVTSGDYEQYF
TGTGCCTGGAGCGTGACTAGCGGGGACTACGAGCAGTACTTC
>TRBJ2-1|TRBV11-3|.|.
CASSSGGRNEQFF
TGTGCCAGCAGCTCCGGGGGGCGCAATGAGCAGTTCTTC
>TRBJ2-3|TRBV19|.|.
CASSRGGPDTQYF
TGTGCCAGTAGTAGGGGGGGCCCAGATACGCAGTATTTT
>TRBJ1-6|TRBV11-2|.|.
CASSSGGMAYNSPLHF
TGTGCCAGCAGCTCCGGGGGGATGGCCTATAATTCACCCCTCCACTTT
>TRBJ1-5|TRBV28|.|.
CASRVPAGSNQPQHF
TGTGCCAGCAGAGTCCCGGCAGGGAGCAATCAGCCCCAGCATTTT